One and the same sample provided the 8 T cell receptor beta chains below, sequenced in a study of blood T cell repertoires in COVID-19 (TCRdb year 2020). The library was produced with the immunoSEQ multiplex PCR assay. The clones in this table, taken by TCRdb from immuneACCESS, are in-frame only. Not every clone is retained; where verified, under half of the shortfall comes from an unresolved V gene, and the cause of the rest is unknown. For this sample there are some 400,000 clones; roughly 89% appear just once. The ten largest clones capture approximately 7% of the sample. Input material: peripheral blood. The receptors come from a man aged 18 to 29 with active or convalescent COVID-19.

The chain combines TRBV2 with TRBJ1-3; 7 bases match TRBD1. The CDR3 has 16 residues. V shed 6 bases and J 2 bases; nucleotides not matched to a gene: 10. The germline V gene encodes CDR1 SNHLY and CDR2 FYNNEI. The CDR3 loop is CASRTQTGIPGNTIYF. DNA for the CDR3: TGTGCCAGCAGAACCCAGACAGGGATTCCTGGAAACACCATATATTTT.

This chain connects TRBV25-1 to TRBJ2-7; D is ambiguous. Trimming took 4 bases from V and 0 from J, leaving 10 bases between them. Germline V CDR1 and CDR2: MGHDK, SYGVNS. The CDR3 length is 14 residues. The chain's CDR3 is CASSAITYSYEQYF. CDR3 in DNA: TGTGCCAGCAGTGCCATCACTTACTCCTACGAGCAGTACTTC.

The chain is built from TRBV12-3 or TRBV12-4 and TRBJ1-2; TRBD1 is a possible D gene (6 bases). This CDR3 comprises 12 residues. Trimming shortened V by 7 bases and J by 4 bases, and 10 bases separated the two germline ends. The CDR3 protein is CASTRTVYGYTF. The CDR3 nucleotides read TGTGCCAGCACCCGGACAGTCTATGGCTACACCTTC.

The gene calls are TRBV3-1 (or the pseudogene TRBV3-2) and TRBJ1-1, with D hard to call. This CDR3 is built from 15 residues. V gave up 2 bases and J gave up 2 bases, with 12 bases separating them. Germline V lookup: CDR1 LGHDT, CDR2 YNNKEL (reference sequence). CDR3 nucleotides: TGTGCCAGCAGCCAATGGGCCGTGGCCAACACTGAAGCTTTCTTT. Protein: CASSQWAVANTEAFF.

The chain couples TRBV29-1 to TRBJ2-7; TRBD1 aligns across 7 bases. The trim removed 2 bases at V and 2 bases at J, leaving 9 bases unmatched. The germline CDR1 and CDR2 sequences are SQVTM and ANQGSEA. This CDR3 region has 15 residues. The CDR3 loop reads CSVELSGQGAYEQYF. The DNA of the CDR3 is TGCAGCGTTGAACTTTCAGGGCAGGGGGCCTACGAGCAGTACTTC.

The chain employs TRBV12-3 or TRBV12-4 and TRBJ2-7, with no clear D. The CDR3 is 13 amino acids. V dropped 0 bases and J dropped 7 bases, with 10 bases sitting between them. The CDR3 sequence: CASSLAARKEQYF. Written as DNA, the CDR3 is TGTGCCAGCAGTTTAGCGGCCAGGAAGGAGCAGTACTTC.

CDR3 loop: CASSIEGTLGYTF. The CDR3 DNA sequence: TGTGCCAGTAGTATTGAAGGGACACTTGGCTACACCTTC. The gene calls are TRBV19 and TRBJ1-2, with D possibly TRBD1 on 6 matching bases. CDR3 size: 13 residues. Germline V gene data show CDR1 as LNHDA and CDR2 as SQIVND (reference sequence). Trimming cost V 3 bases and J 7 bases, with 12 bases left between them. The whole variable domain, remainder taken from reference TRBV19 and TRBJ1-2, is DGGITQSPKYLFRKEGQNVTLSCEQNLNHDAMYWYRQDPGQGLRLIYYSQIVNDFQKGDIAEGYSVSREKKESFPLTVTSAQKNPTAFYLCASSIEGTLGYTFGSGTRLTVV.

Concerning this clone: The sample has other DNA sequences that encode this CDR3 too. The chain combines TRBV7-2 with TRBJ1-5; no firm D call. CDR1 is SGHTA and CDR2 is FQGNSA in the germline V gene. The CDR3 extends over 13 amino acids. Trimming removed 5 bases from V and 0 bases from J, with 5 bases in between. CDR3 loop: CASSPGSNQPQHF. The CDR3 DNA follows: TGTGCCAGCAGCCCGGGTAGCAATCAGCCCCAGCATTTT.